Sequencing of this T cell receptor (beta chain) was carried out in a study of blood T cell repertoires in COVID-19. About the study: Whether acute or convalescent, the COVID-19 samples came from the United States, Italy and Spain. PBMCs, B-cell-depleted T cells, or T cells were the source of the cDNA or gDNA that made up the material.

Original processing methods: Amplification from reference gene primers served as the basis for estimated nucleated cell counts. The method was immunoSEQ multiplex PCR; TCRdb's version includes in-frame clones alone and lacks a portion of them. The V and J calls and clone size were taken over from that table, and D and trimming were inferred from the DNA. Altogether roughly 320,000 clones are present, more than 75% being singletons, with the ten largest covering 3.5% to 4.5%. The CDR3 totals 15 residues. V was pared by 1 base and J by 2 bases, with 7 bases between. Germline lookup yields CDR1 SGHNT and CDR2 YYREEE (reference sequence). Cohorts were determined from participant-reported clinical history.

Sequencing was performed on PBMCs or T cells enriched from blood (not recorded which). The sequence was collected from a man aged 25 to 40 who had recovered from COVID-19. The chain is built from TRBV5-4 and TRBJ2-6; no clear D gene. The CDR3 DNA reads TGTGCCAGCAGCTTGACCCAGACTGGGGCCAACGTCCTGACTTTC. Amino acids: CASSLTQTGANVLTF.